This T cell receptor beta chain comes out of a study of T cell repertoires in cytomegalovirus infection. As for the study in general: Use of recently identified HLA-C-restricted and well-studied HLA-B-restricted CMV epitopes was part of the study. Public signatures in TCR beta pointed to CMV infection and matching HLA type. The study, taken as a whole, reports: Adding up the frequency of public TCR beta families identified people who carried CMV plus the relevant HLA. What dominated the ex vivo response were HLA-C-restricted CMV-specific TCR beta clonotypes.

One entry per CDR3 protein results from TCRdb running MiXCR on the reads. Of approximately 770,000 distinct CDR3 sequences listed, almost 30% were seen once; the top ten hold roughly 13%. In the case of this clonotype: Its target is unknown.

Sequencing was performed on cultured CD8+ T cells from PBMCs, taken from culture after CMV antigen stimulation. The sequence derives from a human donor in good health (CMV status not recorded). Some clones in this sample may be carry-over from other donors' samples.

The CDR3 is CASSLRTGEIINQPQHF. The CDR3 bases are TGTGCCAGTAGTCTTCGGACAGGTGAGATAATCAATCAGCCCCAGCATTTT. V usage is TRBV19 and J usage is TRBJ1-5; TRBD1 matches 7 bases. Germline lookup yields CDR1 LNHDA and CDR2 SQIVND (reference sequence). V was clipped by 5 bases and J by 3 bases; unmatched bases: 13. CDR3 size: 17 residues.